Below are 25 T cell receptor beta chains sequenced from a single sample in a study of early T cells in non-severe SARS-CoV-2 infection. Each CDR3 protein is one row after TCRdb ran MiXCR on the 5' RACE reads. The sample consists of about 81,000 distinct CDR3 sequences, approximately 6% of them appearing once. Material for sequencing was whole blood. These receptor sequences come from an adult who was a healthcare worker with PCR-confirmed SARS-CoV-2 infection or an uninfected control (not recorded which).

The chain employs TRBV3-1 and TRBJ1-1, with a possible D match to TRBD1 (5 bases). This CDR3 comprises 11 residues. The germline V gene has CDR1 LGHDT and CDR2 YNNKEL (reference sequence). The ends were cut back, 6 bases at V and 7 bases at J, with 9 bases in the middle. The CDR3 nucleotides read TGTGCCAGCAGGGGGGGGGTTGAAGCTTTCTTT. Protein product: CASRGGVEAFF.

This chain connects TRBV3-1 to TRBJ2-7; TRBD2 matches 13 bases. V shed 4 bases and J 5 bases; nucleotides not matched to a gene: 11. From germline, CDR1 is LGHDT and CDR2 YNNKEL (reference sequence). The CDR3 consists of 17 residues. In DNA form, the CDR3 reads TGTGCCAGCAGCCCTCAAAGACTAGCGGGAGGAGTTGACGAGCAGTACTTC. This encodes CASSPQRLAGGVDEQYF.

A few counts support this clonotype. The chain carries TRBV4-1 and TRBJ2-6; possibly TRBD2 for D (5 bases). The CDR3 loop spans 13 amino acids. The V gene's germline CDR1 is MGHRA and CDR2 YSYEKL. V was cut by 2 bases and J by 8 bases, with 7 bases left in between. The CDR3 sequence: CASSQPDSNVLTF. The CDR3 DNA sequence: TGCGCCAGCAGCCAACCGGACTCCAACGTCCTGACTTTC.

Only a few counts were recorded for this clonotype. The chain joins TRBV7-9 to TRBJ2-6; D unresolved. The germline CDR1 and CDR2 sequences are SEHNR and FQNEAQ (reference sequence). V dropped 1 base and J dropped 0 bases, with 10 bases sitting between them. The CDR3 is 17 amino acids. The DNA of the CDR3 is TGTGCCAGCAGCTTAGGTTCCGGAAGCTCTGGGGCCAACGTCCTGACTTTC. This gives the protein CASSLGSGSSGANVLTF.

This clonotype came up many times. This sequence joins TRBV6-2 or TRBV6-3 and TRBJ2-3; D is ambiguous. The CDR3 is 13 residues long. Germline V gene data show CDR1 as MNHEY and CDR2 as SVGEGT. The V and J ends lost 0 bases and 0 bases respectively, with 1 base between them. DNA of the CDR3: TGTGCCAGCAGTTACTCTAGCACAGATACGCAGTATTTT. Translated: CASSYSSTDTQYF.

In this sample, this clonotype turned up many times. The chain joins TRBV12-3 or TRBV12-4 to TRBJ1-6, with 8 bases aligning to TRBD1. The CDR3 runs to 13 residues. J lost 14 bases, V lost 10 bases, and 13 bases had no gene match. The CDR3 spells CATRTGTLSALHF. Written as DNA, the CDR3 is TGTGCCACCAGGACAGGGACCCTGTCAGCCCTCCACTTT.

This clonotype was found a few times. The rearrangement uses TRBV12-5 and TRBJ1-2; no clear D gene. Germline lookup yields CDR1 LGHNT and CDR2 FRNRAP. This CDR3 comprises 13 residues. V was clipped by 1 base and J by 4 bases, with 7 bases between them. CDR3 in DNA: TGTGCTAGTGGTTTGGAGACTGTCTATGGCTACACCTTC. Protein sequence: CASGLETVYGYTF.

This clonotype was observed at least ten times. CDR3 nucleotides: TGTGCCAGCAGTTGGGACAGGGGAGGTCAGCCCCAGCATTTT. Amino acid sequence: CASSWDRGGQPQHF. The chain has TRBV28 and TRBJ1-5; 10 nucleotides match TRBD1. Germline V gives CDR1 MDHEN, CDR2 SYDVKM. With 4 bases clipped from V and 6 bases from J, the junction kept 3 bases outside the gene matches. This CDR3 is built from 14 residues.

The rearrangement joins TRBV3-1 to TRBJ2-7; 7 positions agree with TRBD1. There are 17 residues in the CDR3. Germline assignment: CDR1 LGHDT and CDR2 YNNKEL (reference sequence). Germline trimming cut 3 bases from V and 0 bases from J; bases unmatched to any gene: 11. The CDR3 here is CASSHLNRDRSSYEQYF. Here the CDR3 DNA reads TGTGCCAGCAGCCATCTCAACCGGGACAGAAGCTCCTACGAGCAGTACTTC.

The chain combines TRBV20-1 with TRBJ1-1, with D possibly being TRBD1 (6 bases). This CDR3 has 15 residues. Between the trimmed V and J ends, which lost 3 bases and 1 base, there was a span of 15 bases. Germline loops: CDR1 DFQATT, CDR2 SNEGSKA (reference sequence). The chain's CDR3 is CSARGLNRANTEAFF. The CDR3 DNA follows: TGCAGTGCTAGGGGGCTAAACAGGGCGAACACTGAAGCTTTCTTT.

This clonotype was counted a few times. This sequence joins TRBV7-9 and TRBJ2-1; D is ambiguous. The CDR3 contains 13 residues. Trimming shortened V by 10 bases and J by 0 bases, and 10 bases separated the two germline ends. Per the germline V gene, CDR1 is SEHNR and CDR2 is FQNEAQ (reference sequence). The CDR3 sequence is CANQQSSYNEQFF. CDR3 nucleotide sequence: TGTGCCAACCAACAGAGCTCCTACAATGAGCAGTTCTTC.

This clonotype was seen a few times. This chain uses TRBV7-2 with TRBJ2-5; either TRBD1 or TRBD2 may fit D (6 bases each). V shed 3 bases and J shed 2 bases, with 10 bases lying between them. This CDR3 comprises 14 residues. Germline CDR1 reads SGHTA; CDR2 reads FQGNSA. CDR3 sequence (DNA): TGTGCCAGCAGCTTCGGGGGCAGACAAGAGACCCAGTACTTC. Translated, it gives CASSFGGRQETQYF.

This clonotype has at least ten counts. The V gene is TRBV5-5, the J gene TRBJ1-1; the D gene is possibly TRBD1 (6 bases). Germline values: CDR1 SGHKS, CDR2 YYEKEE (reference sequence). Trimming removed 5 bases at V and 5 bases at J, with 10 bases between. The CDR3 extends over 12 amino acids. CDR3 bases: TGTGCCAGCAGAACAGGGAGTACTGAAGCTTTCTTT. It is translated as CASRTGSTEAFF.

J is TRBJ1-2 and V is TRBV29-1; D might be TRBD1 (5 bases). Germline V gene lookup returns CDR1 SQVTM and CDR2 ANQGSEA. V was cut by 7 bases and J by 8 bases, with 17 bases left in between. The CDR3 runs 12 residues. This CDR3 is CSGYRNFGGYTF. The CDR3 DNA reads TGCAGCGGATACAGGAACTTCGGCGGCTACACCTTC. Filled out from reference TRBV29-1 and TRBJ1-2, the complete variable domain reads SAVISQKPSRDICQRGTSLTIQCQVDSQVTMMFWYRQQPGQSLTLIATANQGSEATYESGFVIDKFPISRPNLTFSTLTVSNMSPEDSSIYLCSGYRNFGGYTFGSGTRLTVV.

The CDR3 loop is CSARRRLAGEETQYF. The CDR3, as DNA: TGCAGTGCTAGGAGGAGGCTAGCGGGAGAAGAGACCCAGTACTTC. This chain connects TRBV20-1 to TRBJ2-5, with TRBD2 matching over 10 bases. Germline CDR1 reads DFQATT; CDR2 reads SNEGSKA (reference sequence). Trimming at V came to 3 bases and at J to 3 bases, leaving 7 bases not matched to a gene. The CDR3 consists of 15 residues.

This clonotype was detected a few times. The chain is built from TRBV21-1 and TRBJ2-7; the D call TRBD2 from the table was never checked on the DNA. TRBV21-1 is a pseudogene segment. This CDR3 is 17 amino acids long. CDR3 sequence reads: CASSWRGGNKRDYEQYF. The CDR3 coding sequence is TGTGCCAGCAGCTGGAGGGGAGGTAACAAACGGGACTACGAGCAGTACTTC.

This clonotype was found many times. V and J are TRBV20-1 and TRBJ2-5; the match to TRBD1 covers 10 bases. CDR3 length equals 15 residues. Trimming took 5 bases from V and 1 from J; bases not matched to a gene: 7. Germline V gene data show CDR1 as DFQATT and CDR2 as SNEGSKA (reference sequence). DNA for the CDR3: TGCAGTGCTGGGACAGGGGTTTACGGCCAAGAGACCCAGTACTTC. It yields the protein CSAGTGVYGQETQYF.

The genes are TRBV12-3 or TRBV12-4 and TRBJ2-5; weak D call: TRBD1 (8 bases). The V end was cut by 2 bases, the J end by 3 bases, with 13 bases between. This CDR3 spans 15 amino acids. The CDR3 sequence: CASSLSGTGEETQYF. For the CDR3, the DNA is TGTGCCAGCAGTTTAAGCGGGACAGGAGAAGAGACCCAGTACTTC.

This clonotype was observed a handful of times. The V gene is TRBV12-3 or TRBV12-4, the J gene TRBJ2-3; D not resolved. Trimming cost V 0 bases and J 2 bases, with 3 bases left between them. This CDR3 region has 13 residues. The CDR3 protein is CASSLAATDTQYF. The CDR3 DNA reads TGTGCCAGCAGTTTAGCGGCCACAGATACGCAGTATTTT.

This clonotype was seen more than once but under ten times. V is TRBV7-9 and J is TRBJ2-7; D unresolved. CDR1 is SEHNR, CDR2 FQNEAQ, per germline (reference sequence). With 5 bases removed from V and 9 bases from J, the gap between germline ends came to 11 bases. This CDR3 has 11 residues. CDR3 residues: CASSPGVGQYF. The CDR3 coding sequence is TGTGCCAGCAGCCCTGGGGTTGGGCAGTACTTC.

This rearrangement joins TRBV10-3 to TRBJ1-4; TRBD1 might be the D (6 bases). This CDR3 is 13 amino acids long. CDR1 ENHRY and CDR2 SYGVKD come from the germline V gene. V dropped 11 bases and J dropped 5 bases, with 15 bases sitting between them. This chain's CDR3 is CAATGGWNEKLFF. DNA for the CDR3: TGTGCCGCGACGGGGGGCTGGAATGAAAAACTGTTTTTT.

This clonotype occurred a few times. V usage is TRBV11-2 and J usage is TRBJ2-7; TRBD2 matches at 11 bases. V was pared by 3 bases and J by 4 bases, with 5 bases of the junction left unmatched. This CDR3 contains 15 residues. The germline CDR1 and CDR2 sequences are SGHAT and FQNNGV. The CDR3 reads CASSFSGTSGYEQYF. CDR3 sequence (DNA): TGTGCCAGCAGCTTCTCCGGGACTAGCGGATACGAGCAGTACTTC.

Many counts were recorded for this clonotype. The chain has TRBV5-4 and TRBJ2-6; D gene unclear. Germline V CDR1 and CDR2: SGHNT, YYREEE (reference sequence). The length of the CDR3 is 14 residues. V was trimmed by 5 bases and J by 0 bases, leaving 6 bases between them. The CDR3 protein is CASRPTSGANVLTF. In DNA, the CDR3 is TGTGCCAGCAGGCCTACCTCTGGGGCCAACGTCCTGACTTTC.

The chain carries TRBV5-4 and TRBJ1-3; D is possibly TRBD1 (6 bases). Germline-derived CDR1 and CDR2 are SGHNT and YYREEE (reference sequence). The CDR3 runs 14 residues. Trimming removed 2 bases from V and 2 bases from J, with 8 bases in between. As DNA, the CDR3 is TGTGCCAGCAGCTTCCCAGGGGCTGGAAACACCATATATTTT. Protein product: CASSFPGAGNTIYF.

The sample holds many counts of this clonotype. The V call is TRBV7-7, the J call TRBJ2-5; D ambiguous. This CDR3 spans 12 amino acids. The V gene's germline CDR1 is SSHAT and CDR2 FNYEAQ (reference sequence). The germline V and J ends were trimmed by 5 bases and 2 bases, with 6 bases remaining between them. The CDR3 region has the DNA TGTGCCAGCAGCCCCGGGCAAGAGACCCAGTACTTC. Residues: CASSPGQETQYF.